This TCR beta chain was profiled in a study of CD8+CD57+ T cells in acquired aplastic anemia. The wider study: About 3 ug was the average amount of DNA from sorted CD4+ and CD8+ cells. Average CD4+ read depth in healthy donors was about 10.8 million reads.

After removal of 2 bases from V and 14 bases from J, the junction contained 5 bases not matched to a gene. The CDR3 is 12 amino acids. Germline V gene sequence: CDR1 WNHNN, CDR2 SYGVQD (reference sequence). A remark on this clonotype: Its matching antigen is unknown.

Study-level points and caveats: Statistical testing detected no significant gap in CD8+ Simpson's diversity between patients and controls. Patients and controls turned out to have around 29 CD8+ CDR3 sequences in common.

Genomic DNA constituted the template upon which TCR beta VDJ and CDR3 profiling was performed. TCRdb recomputed calls from the reads with MiXCR, one row per CDR3 protein. The table records 200,000 to 250,000 distinct CDR3 sequences, 34% of them present only once. The receptor was isolated from a human donor in good health, serving as a control. Material: sorted CD4+, CD8+, or CD8+CD57+ T cells (not recorded which) from PBMCs. The chain links TRBV10-1 to TRBJ2-1, with 8 bases aligning to TRBD2. This chain's CDR3 is CASSEPGGPKFF. CDR3 DNA: TGCGCCAGCAGTGAGCCGGGGGGGCCGAAGTTCTTC.